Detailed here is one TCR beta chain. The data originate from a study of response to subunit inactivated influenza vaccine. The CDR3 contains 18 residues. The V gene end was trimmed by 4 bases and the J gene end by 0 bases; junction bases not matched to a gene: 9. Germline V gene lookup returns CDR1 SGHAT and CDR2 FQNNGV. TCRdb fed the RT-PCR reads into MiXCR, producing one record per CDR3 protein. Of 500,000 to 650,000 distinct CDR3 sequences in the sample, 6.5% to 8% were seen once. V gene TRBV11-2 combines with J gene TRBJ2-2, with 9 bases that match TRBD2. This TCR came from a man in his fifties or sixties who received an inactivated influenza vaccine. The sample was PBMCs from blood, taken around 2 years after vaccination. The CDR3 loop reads CASSSTGLASTNTGELFF. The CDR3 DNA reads TGTGCCAGCAGCTCCACCGGACTAGCGTCAACGAACACCGGGGAGCTGTTTTTT.